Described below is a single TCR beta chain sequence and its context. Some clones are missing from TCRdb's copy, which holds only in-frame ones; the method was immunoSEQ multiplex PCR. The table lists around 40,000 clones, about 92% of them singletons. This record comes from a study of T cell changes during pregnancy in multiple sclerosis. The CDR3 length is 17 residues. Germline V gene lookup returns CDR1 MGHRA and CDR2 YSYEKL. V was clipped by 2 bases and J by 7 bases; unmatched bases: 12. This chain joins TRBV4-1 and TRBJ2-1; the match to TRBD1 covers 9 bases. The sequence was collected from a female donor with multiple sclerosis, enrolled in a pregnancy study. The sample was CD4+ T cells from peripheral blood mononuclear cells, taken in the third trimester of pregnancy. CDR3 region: CASSQPSGTGTTNEQFF. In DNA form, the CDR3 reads TGCGCCAGCAGCCAACCGTCCGGGACAGGGACGACAAATGAGCAGTTCTTC.